A selection of T cell receptor beta chains follows, all from one sample in a study of T-cell memory formation after mild COVID-19. One entry per CDR3 protein results from TCRdb running MiXCR on the 5' RACE reads. The profile shows some 450,000 distinct CDR3 sequences, around 18% of them singletons. The specimen sequenced was PBMCs or a T cell subset sorted from them (not recorded which). Receptors were obtained from an adult woman who had mild COVID-19 (a few samples of this study predate the infection). Cell type and time point are not known. The CDR3 runs from the conserved cysteine through the conserved F or W. D genes are given only for firm matches. Rows give clone size only sometimes, using once, few, many, or a class for an expanded clone.

D gene: TRBD2
J gene: TRBJ2-4
V gene: TRBV7-6
clone size: few
CDR3 DNA: TGTGCCAGCAGCCCCCATACTAGCGGGTGGGCCAAAAACATTCAGTACTTC
CDR3 protein: CASSPHTSGWAKNIQYF

D gene: TRBD1
J gene: TRBJ2-1
V gene: TRBV11-2
clone size: NA
CDR3 DNA: TGTGCCAGCAGCTTACGCCGGGACAGGGGCTACAATGAGCAGTTCTTC
CDR3 protein: CASSLRRDRGYNEQFF

D gene: NA
J gene: TRBJ2-7
V gene: TRBV13
clone size: NA
CDR3 DNA: TGTGCCAGCAGCTTAGGGTGGGGGTCGGGAGCATACTCCTACGAGCAGTACTTC
CDR3 protein: CASSLGWGSGAYSYEQYF

D gene: TRBD2
J gene: TRBJ2-3
V gene: TRBV29-1
clone size: NA
CDR3 DNA: TGCAGCGTTGAAGATATTAGCGGGAGAGATACGCAGTATTTT
CDR3 protein: CSVEDISGRDTQYF

D gene: NA
J gene: TRBJ1-2
V gene: TRBV6-1
clone size: few
CDR3 DNA: TGTGCCAGCAATACAGGGCAGGGGATCGTTGGTACCAACTATGGCTACACCTTC
CDR3 protein: CASNTGQGIVGTNYGYTF

D gene: NA
J gene: TRBJ2-1
V gene: TRBV7-9
clone size: few
CDR3 DNA: TGTGCCAGCAGCTTAGAACGGGGGGCCAAGTACAATGAGCAGTTCTTC
CDR3 protein: CASSLERGAKYNEQFF

D gene: NA
J gene: TRBJ2-7
V gene: TRBV7-9
clone size: NA
CDR3 DNA: TGTGCCAGCAGCTTAGGTTCAGCCGCCTACGAGCAGTACTTC
CDR3 protein: CASSLGSAAYEQYF

D gene: NA
J gene: TRBJ2-7
V gene: TRBV4-1
clone size: few
CDR3 DNA: TGCGCCAGCAGCCAAGCGTGGGACTACGAGCAGTACTTC
CDR3 protein: CASSQAWDYEQYF

D gene: NA
J gene: TRBJ2-5
V gene: TRBV29-1
clone size: NA
CDR3 DNA: TGCAGCGTTGCTGGCACTACCCAAGAGACCCAGTACTTC
CDR3 protein: CSVAGTTQETQYF

D gene: TRBD1
J gene: TRBJ2-3
V gene: TRBV7-9
clone size: few
CDR3 DNA: TGTGCCAGCAGCTTATCGGACAGGCCCACAGATACGCAGTATTTT
CDR3 protein: CASSLSDRPTDTQYF

D gene: NA
J gene: TRBJ1-1
V gene: TRBV19
clone size: few
CDR3 DNA: TGTGCCATCTCGCGGGCGGTGGGGACTGAAGCTTTCTTT
CDR3 protein: CAISRAVGTEAFF

D gene: NA
J gene: TRBJ1-5
V gene: TRBV6-1
clone size: few
CDR3 DNA: TGTGCCAGCAGTGACCGTGACCTAGTTCAGCCCCAGCATTTT
CDR3 protein: CASSDRDLVQPQHF

D gene: NA
J gene: TRBJ1-1
V gene: TRBV10-3
clone size: NA
CDR3 DNA: TGTGCCATCAGTGGATCGAACACTGAAGCTTTCTTT
CDR3 protein: CAISGSNTEAFF

D gene: TRBD1
J gene: TRBJ2-3
V gene: TRBV2
clone size: NA
CDR3 DNA: TGTGCCAGCAGTACCCGGACAGGGAGGTCTGCAGATACGCAGTATTTT
CDR3 protein: CASSTRTGRSADTQYF

D gene: TRBD2
J gene: TRBJ2-3
V gene: TRBV12-3/TRBV12-4
clone size: many
CDR3 DNA: TGTGCCAGCAGCAGTCTAGCGGGCCTTTCAGATACGCAGTATTTT
CDR3 protein: CASSSLAGLSDTQYF

D gene: TRBD2
J gene: TRBJ2-1
V gene: TRBV29-1
clone size: NA
CDR3 DNA: TGCAGCGTTGGGTTAGGACTAGCGGGGGACAATGAGCAGTTCTTC
CDR3 protein: CSVGLGLAGDNEQFF